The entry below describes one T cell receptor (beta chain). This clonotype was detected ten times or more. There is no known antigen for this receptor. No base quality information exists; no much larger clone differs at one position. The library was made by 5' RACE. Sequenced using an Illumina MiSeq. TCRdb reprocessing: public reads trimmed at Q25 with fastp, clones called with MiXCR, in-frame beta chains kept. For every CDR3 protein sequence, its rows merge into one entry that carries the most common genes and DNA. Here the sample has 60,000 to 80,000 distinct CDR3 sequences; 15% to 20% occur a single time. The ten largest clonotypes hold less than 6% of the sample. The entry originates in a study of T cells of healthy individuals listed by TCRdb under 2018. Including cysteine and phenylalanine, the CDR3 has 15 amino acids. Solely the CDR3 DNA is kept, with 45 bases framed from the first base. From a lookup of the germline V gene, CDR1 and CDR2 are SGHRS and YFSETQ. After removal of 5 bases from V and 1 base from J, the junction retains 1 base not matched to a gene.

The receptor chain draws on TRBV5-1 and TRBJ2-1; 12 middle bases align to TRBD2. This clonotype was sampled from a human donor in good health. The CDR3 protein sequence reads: CASRTSGGSYNEQFF. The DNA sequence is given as TGCGCCAGCAGGACTAGCGGGGGTTCCTACAATGAGCAGTTCTTC.